The 26 T cell receptor beta chains in this list originate from one sample, sequenced in a study of T cells in Graves' hyperthyroidism and ophthalmopathy. Amplification of TCR beta CDR3 regions was performed using RNA transcripts as template. Researchers ran a first-round RT-PCR on the TCR CDR3 using the HTBI primer set. TCRdb fed the multiplex PCR reads into MiXCR, producing one record per CDR3 protein. The table has a few hundred thousand distinct CDR3 sequences, roughly 20% seen once. Sequencing was carried out using blood. Receptors originate from a woman aged 40 to 50 with Graves' ophthalmopathy.

This chain connects TRBV5-5 to TRBJ2-7; D perhaps matches TRBD2 (6 bases). This CDR3 is built from 15 residues. V lost 0 bases to trimming and J lost 6 bases, with 16 bases between them. Germline V gene sequence: CDR1 SGHKS, CDR2 YYEKEE (reference sequence). This chain's CDR3 is CASSLVGGSFGEQYF. The DNA of the CDR3 is TGTGCCAGCAGCTTGGTCGGGGGTTCCTTCGGCGAGCAGTACTTC.

The gene calls are TRBV11-2 and TRBJ2-2; tentatively, D is TRBD1 or TRBD2 (5 bases each). Germline V gene sequence: CDR1 SGHAT, CDR2 FQNNGV. This CDR3 region has 17 residues. Deletions cut 3 bases from V and 4 bases from J, with 18 bases between. This chain's CDR3 is CASSFEGRDGSTGELFF. Written as DNA, the CDR3 is TGTGCCAGCAGCTTCGAGGGCAGGGACGGTAGCACCGGGGAGCTGTTTTTT.

With regard to this clonotype: Because the CDR3 is missing its conserved closing phenylalanine or tryptophan, this is likely a read error. This chain links TRBV7-3 with TRBJ1-2; D perhaps matches TRBD1 (6 bases). The CDR3 loop spans 14 amino acids. Per the germline V gene, CDR1 is SGHTA and CDR2 is FQGTGA. CDR3 loop: CASNKQGLNYGYTS. CDR3 nucleotide sequence: TGTGCCAGCAATAAACAGGGACTCAACTACGGCTACACCTCC.

This clonotype was seen ten or more times. The chain combines TRBV6-5 with TRBJ2-7; 7 bases agree with TRBD1. The CDR3 runs to 15 residues. Germline loops: CDR1 MNHEY, CDR2 SVGAGI. V was pared by 2 bases and J by 3 bases, with 7 bases of the junction left unmatched. CDR3 nucleotide sequence: TGTGCCAGCAGTTACGGTCGACAGGGTGGCTACGAGCAGTACTTC. Encoded protein: CASSYGRQGGYEQYF.

This clonotype was observed many times. The chain combines TRBV7-6 with TRBJ2-7; D gene uncertain. The length of the CDR3 is 14 residues. V lost 4 bases to trimming and J lost 5 bases, with 15 bases between them. The V gene's germline CDR1 is SGHVS and CDR2 FNYEAQ. CDR3 bases: TGTGCCAGCAGCTCCCCGGACGAAAGCGACGAGCAGTACTTC. Protein: CASSSPDESDEQYF.

This clonotype was seen ten or more times. One end of the junction is discordant with germline, which a read error may explain. J is TRBJ2-7 and V is TRBV28, with D tentatively TRBD1 (5 bases). Germline V CDR1 and CDR2: MDHEN, SYDVKM. The CDR3 loop spans 14 amino acids. Here the CDR3 reads CASRPIPQGYEQCF. DNA for the CDR3: TGTGCCAGCAGACCCATCCCCCAGGGCTACGAGCAGTGCTTC.

This clonotype was observed at least ten times. The rearrangement joins TRBV5-1 to TRBJ1-2; tentatively, D is TRBD1 (6 bases). This CDR3 has 14 amino acids. Germline CDR1 reads SGHRS; CDR2 reads YFSETQ. V shed 0 bases and J shed 3 bases, with 9 bases lying between them. CDR3 coding DNA: TGCGCCAGCAGCTTGGAATACAGGGACTATGGCTACACCTTC. It yields the protein CASSLEYRDYGYTF.

This clonotype showed up many times. The chain joins TRBV28 to TRBJ2-5; D is possibly TRBD1 (5 bases). V shed 3 bases and J shed 3 bases, with 11 bases lying between them. The CDR3 totals 14 residues. The germline V gene encodes CDR1 MDHEN and CDR2 SYDVKM. The CDR3 sequence: CASSFDRLKETQYF. The CDR3 DNA reads as TGTGCCAGCAGTTTCGACAGATTGAAAGAGACCCAGTACTTC.

Ten or more counts support this clonotype. V usage is TRBV27 and J usage is TRBJ2-5; D ambiguous. Germline V lookup: CDR1 MNHEY, CDR2 SMNVEV (reference sequence). CDR3 length: 15 amino acids. Trimming took 3 bases from V and 3 from J, leaving 14 bases between them. The CDR3 here is CASSFFDGRKETQYF. DNA for the CDR3: TGTGCCAGCAGTTTTTTCGACGGAAGGAAAGAGACCCAGTACTTC.

This clonotype has ten or more counts. The chain has TRBV7-9 and TRBJ2-5; 7 bases are shared with TRBD2. Germline values: CDR1 SEHNR, CDR2 FQNEAQ (reference sequence). CDR3 length equals 16 residues. The junction had 13 bases not matched to a gene; V was cut back by 5 bases and J by 4 bases. CDR3 sequence (DNA): TGTGCCAGCAGCCCCCTGAGAAGCGGGATCGGAGAGACCCAGTACTTC. Protein product: CASSPLRSGIGETQYF. The full variable domain, in which reference TRBV7-9 and TRBJ2-5 provide the parts outside the CDR3, is DTGVSQNPRHKITKRGQNVTFRCDPISEHNRLYWYRQTLGQGPEFLTYFQNEAQLEKSRLLSDRFSAERPKGSFSTLEIQRTEQGDSAMYLCASSPLRSGIGETQYFGPGTRLLVL.

This clonotype was observed a few times. This sequence joins TRBV28 and TRBJ1-5; no clear D gene. V shed 7 bases and J shed 1 base, with 14 bases lying between them. The CDR3 contains 15 residues. CDR1 is MDHEN and CDR2 is SYDVKM in the germline V gene. For the CDR3, the DNA is TGTGCCAGCACCTGGGATGGGATCAGCAATCAGCCCCAGCATTTT. Amino acids: CASTWDGISNQPQHF.

Many counts were recorded for this clonotype. This chain uses TRBV27 with TRBJ2-5; 8 bases fit TRBD1. The CDR3 loop spans 14 amino acids. Germline trimming cut 6 bases from V and 5 bases from J; bases unmatched to any gene: 8. Germline lookup yields CDR1 MNHEY and CDR2 SMNVEV (reference sequence). The CDR3 here is CASRPRTGQETQYF. In DNA form, the CDR3 reads TGTGCCAGCAGACCTCGGACAGGGCAGGAGACCCAGTACTTC.

This clonotype was seen many times. V usage is TRBV6-1 and J usage is TRBJ2-2; D gene uncertain. CDR1 MNHNS and CDR2 SASEGT come from the germline V gene. V lost 7 bases to trimming and J lost 1 base, with 13 bases between them. This CDR3 is built from 15 residues. In DNA form, the CDR3 reads TGTGCCAGCACCCCGAGGACCGAGAACACCGGGGAGCTGTTTTTT. Protein sequence: CASTPRTENTGELFF.

Many counts were recorded for this clonotype. The genes are TRBV12-5 and TRBJ2-5, with 7 positions matching TRBD1. V shed 5 bases, J shed 6 bases, and the junction held 9 bases outside the gene matches. CDR1 and CDR2 (germline): LGHNT, FRNRAP. CDR3 length equals 14 residues. Written as DNA, the CDR3 is TGTGCTAGTGGTCGGGACAGCAAAACCCAGACCCAGTACTTC. Amino acid sequence: CASGRDSKTQTQYF.

Concerning this clonotype itself: A much larger clone differs by one base, so this may be a read error. Because it lacks the conserved phenylalanine or tryptophan at the end, this CDR3 is likely a read error. The V gene is TRBV19, the J gene TRBJ1-2, with D unclear. CDR1 is LNHDA, CDR2 SQIVND, per germline (reference sequence). The CDR3 is made up of 13 amino acids. Trimming removed 0 bases at V and 3 bases at J, with 5 bases between. This CDR3 is CASSIDSDYGYTL. CDR3 nucleotides: TGTGCCAGTAGTATAGACAGTGACTATGGCTACACCCTC.

This clonotype appeared many times. J is TRBJ2-7 and V is TRBV27, with TRBD2 matching 7 bases. CDR3 length: 14 residues. With V trimmed by 7 bases and J by 4 bases, 10 bases remained unmatched. Germline values: CDR1 MNHEY, CDR2 SMNVEV (reference sequence). CDR3 loop: CASNPAGRGYEQYF. CDR3 coding DNA: TGTGCCAGCAACCCGGCAGGGAGGGGATACGAGCAGTACTTC.

This clonotype was seen ten or more times. The chain has TRBV12-3 or TRBV12-4 and TRBJ1-5; D perhaps matches TRBD1 (6 bases). The V end lost 7 bases, the J end lost 6 bases, and 19 bases lay between the germline ends. CDR3 length: 15 residues. CDR3 residues: CASTLGGGGGQPQHF. The CDR3 DNA reads TGTGCCAGCACCCTAGGGGGGGGGGGAGGTCAGCCCCAGCATTTT.

This clonotype was counted a few times. The V call is TRBV6-5, the J call TRBJ1-5; D may be TRBD1 (6 bases). The CDR3 has 15 residues. The V gene's germline CDR1 is MNHEY and CDR2 SVGAGI. Trimming stripped 0 bases from V and 5 bases from J, with 11 bases between. The DNA of the CDR3 is TGTGCCAGCAGTTACTCGTATTCAGGGGATCAGCCCCAGCATTTT. Protein: CASSYSYSGDQPQHF.

This clonotype was detected many times. The J gene is TRBJ2-7, the V gene TRBV6-1; D is uncertain. V lost 4 bases to trimming and J lost 7 bases, with 11 bases between them. Germline values: CDR1 MNHNS, CDR2 SASEGT. The CDR3 loop spans 12 amino acids. For the CDR3, the DNA is TGTGCCAGCAGTGTGCAAGGGCGAGAGCAGTACTTC. It codes for CASSVQGREQYF.

This clonotype has only a few counts. The chain joins TRBV6-1 to TRBJ1-2; perhaps TRBD1 as D (6 bases). Trimming stripped 1 base from V and 4 bases from J, with 19 bases between. Per the germline V gene, CDR1 is MNHNS and CDR2 is SASEGT. The length of the CDR3 is 17 residues. CDR3 protein: CASSEGLSGEQGYGYTF. CDR3 sequence (DNA): TGTGCCAGCAGTGAAGGACTGTCAGGGGAGCAGGGCTATGGCTACACCTTC.

The table lists this clonotype with a few counts. This may come from a read error, since a much larger clone is one base off. V gene TRBV11-2 combines with J gene TRBJ2-3, with 7 bases fitting TRBD1. V trimming: 2 bases; J trimming: 3 bases; junction bases outside the gene matches: 11. CDR1 is SGHAT and CDR2 is FQNNGV in the germline V gene. This CDR3 has 17 amino acids. The CDR3 protein is CASSLRTVDRLTDTQYF. The CDR3 bases are TGTGCCAGCAGCTTACGGACCGTGGACAGGCTGACAGATACGCAGTATTTT. The entire variable domain, with the rest obtained from reference TRBV11-2 and TRBJ2-3, is as follows: EAGVAQSPRYKIIEKRQSVAFWCNPISGHATLYWYQQILGQGPKLLIQFQNNGVVDDSQLPKDRFSAERLKGVDSTLKIQPAKLEDSAVYLCASSLRTVDRLTDTQYFGPGTRLTVL.

In the case of this clonotype: A much more abundant neighbour one base away suggests this may be a read error. The V call is TRBV4-2, the J call TRBJ1-2, with no clear D. Trimming cost V 1 base and J 5 bases, with 26 bases left between them. The CDR3 has 19 amino acids. Germline CDR1 and CDR2: LGHNA and YNFKEQ. The CDR3 here is CASSQAPHGGETILYGYTF. CDR3 sequence (DNA): TGTGCCAGCAGCCAAGCTCCTCATGGTGGGGAAACTATTCTGTATGGCTACACCTTC.

This clonotype was seen repeatedly, ten times or more. The V call is TRBV28, the J call TRBJ1-1, with unresolved D. Trimming removed 2 bases from V and 3 bases from J, with 25 bases in between. This CDR3 contains 19 residues. Germline CDR1 reads MDHEN; CDR2 reads SYDVKM. CDR3 sequence reads: CASSLRSYSGRNKDTEAFF. The CDR3 DNA sequence: TGTGCCAGCAGTTTAAGGTCGTACAGTGGGCGTAACAAGGACACTGAAGCTTTCTTT.

In its sample, this clonotype was seen many times. The chain recombines TRBV29-1 with TRBJ2-7; D unresolved. This CDR3 contains 12 residues. Germline lookup yields CDR1 SQVTM and CDR2 ANQGSEA. Trimming pared 4 bases from V and 7 bases from J, leaving 14 bases between. The CDR3 nucleotides are TGCAGCGTTGCAGATGGGGAAGTGGAGCAGTACTTC. Residues: CSVADGEVEQYF.

This clonotype was counted between two and nine times. The rearrangement uses TRBV11-3 and TRBJ1-5; 7 positions match TRBD1. V was clipped by 5 bases and J by 0 bases; unmatched bases: 7. Germline loops: CDR1 SGHNT, CDR2 YENEEA. The CDR3 spans 16 residues. The CDR3 coding sequence is TGTGCCAGCAGCCCTGGGACAGTCCATAGCAATCAGCCCCAGCATTTT. Protein product: CASSPGTVHSNQPQHF.

Comment on this clonotype: The germline gene is not matched at one end of the junction; a read error may be the cause. V is TRBV19 and J is TRBJ1-5, with D unclear. The V gene's germline CDR1 is LNHDA and CDR2 SQIVND (reference sequence). The CDR3 runs to 17 residues. The CDR3 sequence: CASSLRDGNYSNQPQPF. As DNA, the CDR3 is TGTGCCAGTAGTCTCCGCGACGGGAATTATAGCAATCAGCCCCAGCCTTTT.